The TCR beta chain under discussion was sequenced for a study of beta chain features in type 1 diabetes. The CDR3 has 14 residues. V dropped 3 bases and J dropped 4 bases, with 12 bases sitting between them. The germline V gene has CDR1 SQVTM and CDR2 ANQGSEA. Overall study results and limits: A moderate, significant TCRB CDR3 shortening appeared in type 1 diabetes across four CD4+ subsets.

Expressed TCRB transcripts were sequenced because the isolated RNA had all been reverse transcribed beforehand. Produced via immunoSEQ multiplex PCR; TCRdb's table is partial and in-frame only. The top ten hold approximately 0.01% of the sample, which has about 360,000 clones, over 9.5% seen once. There are a few counts of this clone. As yet, its antigen is unknown. The clonotype was recovered from a woman aged 18-29 years with type 1 diabetes. Sequencing was done on a sample of naive CD4+ T cells from blood. The V gene is TRBV29-1, the J gene TRBJ2-2, with TRBD2 as a possible D gene (5 bases). CDR3: CSVDPGSGTGELFF. The CDR3, as DNA: TGCAGCGTTGATCCGGGGTCGGGCACCGGGGAGCTGTTTTTT.